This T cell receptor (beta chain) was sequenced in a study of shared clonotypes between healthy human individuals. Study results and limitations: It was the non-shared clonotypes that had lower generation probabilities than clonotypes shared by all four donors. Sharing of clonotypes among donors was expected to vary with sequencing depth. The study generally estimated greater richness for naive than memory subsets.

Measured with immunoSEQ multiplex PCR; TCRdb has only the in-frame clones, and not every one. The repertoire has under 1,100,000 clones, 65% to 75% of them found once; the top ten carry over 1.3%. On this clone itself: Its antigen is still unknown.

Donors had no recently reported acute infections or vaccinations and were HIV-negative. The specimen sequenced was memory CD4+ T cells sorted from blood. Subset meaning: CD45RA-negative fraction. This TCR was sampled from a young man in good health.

The CDR3 DNA reads TGTGCCTGGAGTTTAGACGGGAGTTTCGGCGAGCAGTACTTC. It translates to CAWSLDGSFGEQYF. V gene TRBV30 combines with J gene TRBJ2-7, with TRBD2 as a possible D gene (6 bases). Trimming removed 2 bases at V and 6 bases at J, with 17 bases between. The length of the CDR3 is 14 residues. Germline V gives CDR1 GTSNPN, CDR2 SVGIG (reference sequence). The variable domain in full, with the rest retrieved from reference TRBV30 and TRBJ2-7, is SQTIHQWPATLVQPVGSPLSLECTVEGTSNPNLYWYRQAAGRGLQLLFYSVGIGQISSEVPQNLSASRPQDRQFILSSKKLLLSDSGFYLCAWSLDGSFGEQYFGPGTRLTVT.